A selection of T cell receptor beta chains follows, all from one sample in a study of blood T cell repertoires in COVID-19. Only in-frame clones appear in the TCRdb table, and some are missing; sequencing was by immunoSEQ multiplex PCR. Of 250,000 to 300,000 clones listed, 89% are singletons. The sequenced material came from PBMCs or T cells enriched from blood (not recorded which). All receptors come from a woman between 40 and 50 years old who had recovered from COVID-19. CDR3s include the opening cysteine and the closing phenylalanine or tryptophan. D genes are given only for firm matches. Only part of the rows carry a size: once, few, many, or a class if the clone is expanded.

v_call	d_call	clone_size	j_call	cdr3_aa	cdr3_nt
TRBV27	-	-	TRBJ2-2	CASSGSGAGELFF	TGTGCCAGCAGTGGATCAGGGGCCGGGGAGCTGTTTTTT
TRBV5-1	TRBD1	-	TRBJ2-7	CASSSNPGQVAYEQYF	TGCGCCAGCAGCTCTAATCCGGGACAGGTCGCCTACGAGCAGTACTTC
TRBV3-1/TRBV3-2	-	-	TRBJ1-3	CASSQVRGSGNTIYF	TGTGCCAGCAGCCAAGTCCGGGGCTCTGGAAACACCATATATTTT
TRBV18	-	-	TRBJ2-5	CASSPPASQETQYF	TGTGCCAGCTCACCACCGGCTAGCCAAGAGACCCAGTACTTC
TRBV29-1	TRBD2	-	TRBJ2-3	CSVALAGGPDTQYF	TGCAGCGTGGCCCTAGCGGGAGGGCCGGATACGCAGTATTTT
TRBV6-6	-	-	TRBJ1-5	CASTGGGARQPQHF	TGTGCCAGCACCGGCGGGGGGGCAAGGCAGCCCCAGCATTTT
TRBV2	-	-	TRBJ1-2	CASSGDLNYGYTF	TGTGCCAGCAGCGGAGACCTTAACTATGGCTACACCTTC
TRBV27	-	few	TRBJ1-1	CASYTPRGDTEAFF	TGTGCCAGCTACACCCCGCGGGGGGACACTGAAGCTTTCTTT
TRBV24-1	-	-	TRBJ1-1	CATSDLRGSEAFF	TGTGCCACCAGTGATTTGAGGGGGTCGGAAGCTTTCTTT
TRBV4-2	TRBD2	once	TRBJ2-2	CASSRRAQLAEGTGELFF	TGTGCCAGCAGCCGAAGGGCCCAACTAGCGGAGGGGACCGGGGAGCTGTTTTTT
TRBV5-4	-	-	TRBJ1-3	CASSLSRDSGNTIYF	TGTGCCAGCAGCTTGAGCCGAGACTCTGGAAACACCATATATTTT
TRBV20-1	-	-	TRBJ1-2	CSASMQEYGYTF	TGCAGTGCTAGTATGCAGGAATATGGCTACACCTTC
TRBV7-3	TRBD1	-	TRBJ2-2	CASSTTGGARTGELFF	TGTGCCAGCAGTACAACAGGGGGCGCGAGAACCGGGGAGCTGTTTTTT
TRBV2	-	-	TRBJ1-5	CASSEAVERYSNQPQHF	TGTGCCAGCAGTGAAGCAGTGGAGAGGTATAGCAATCAGCCCCAGCATTTT
TRBV9	TRBD2	-	TRBJ2-1	CASSPGLAGARSYNEQFF	TGTGCCAGCAGCCCAGGACTAGCGGGAGCTAGGTCCTACAATGAGCAGTTCTTC
TRBV6-1	-	-	TRBJ1-5	CASSDLNAAGGNQPQHF	TGTGCCAGCAGTGACCTGAACGCCGCGGGGGGAAATCAGCCCCAGCATTTT
TRBV7-2	-	once	TRBJ1-1	CASSSTSQGWNTEAFF	TGTGCCAGCAGCTCAACCTCACAGGGCTGGAACACTGAAGCTTTCTTT
TRBV2	-	-	TRBJ2-5	CASTADYQETQYF	TGTGCCAGCACCGCGGACTACCAAGAGACCCAGTACTTC
TRBV10-1	-	-	TRBJ1-2	CASRSWPPYGYTF	TGCGCCAGCAGAAGTTGGCCCCCCTATGGCTACACCTTC
TRBV2	TRBD2	once	TRBJ2-3	CASKGGRSTDTQYF	TGTGCCAGCAAAGGCGGGAGGAGCACAGATACGCAGTATTTT
TRBV9	-	-	TRBJ2-7	CASSVGGDSPSYEQYF	TGTGCCAGCAGCGTAGGGGGGGACTCACCTTCCTACGAGCAGTACTTC
TRBV7-9	TRBD2	-	TRBJ2-1	CASSLVVSGRARPFF	TGTGCCAGCAGCTTAGTGGTTAGCGGGAGGGCTCGTCCGTTCTTC
TRBV4-2	TRBD1	-	TRBJ1-1	CASSRSGTESSRGTEAFF	TGTGCCAGCAGTCGATCCGGGACAGAGTCCTCGAGGGGCACTGAAGCTTTCTTT
TRBV19	TRBD1	once	TRBJ1-5	CASRRTGTGGNQPQHF	TGTGCCAGTAGACGCACCGGGACAGGGGGCAATCAGCCCCAGCATTTT
TRBV9	TRBD2	-	TRBJ2-3	CASSTSGGPSSTDTQYF	TGTGCCAGCAGCACTAGCGGGGGTCCTTCTAGCACAGATACGCAGTATTTT
TRBV9	-	once	TRBJ2-3	CASSARGGTSTDTQYF	TGTGCCAGCAGCGCCCGTGGGGGGACTAGCACAGATACGCAGTATTTT
TRBV4-1	TRBD1	-	TRBJ1-4	CASSLRGRGTEKLFF	TGCGCCAGCAGCCTGAGAGGCAGGGGGACTGAAAAACTGTTTTTT
TRBV11-2	-	-	TRBJ1-6	CASSLLRGPNNSPLHF	TGTGCCAGCAGCTTACTCAGGGGCCCAAATAATTCACCCCTCCACTTT
TRBV6-5	-	-	TRBJ1-3	CASSYPRVEGNTIYF	TGTGCCAGCAGTTACCCCCGAGTTGAGGGAAACACCATATATTTT
TRBV19	-	-	TRBJ1-5	CASSEGDNHGPQHF	TGTGCCAGTAGTGAGGGGGACAATCATGGGCCCCAGCATTTT
TRBV6-2/TRBV6-3	-	-	TRBJ1-1	CASSFGRGNTEAFF	TGTGCCAGCAGTTTCGGTAGGGGAAACACTGAAGCTTTCTTT
TRBV14	-	-	TRBJ2-1	CASSRVGRYNEQFF	TGTGCCAGCAGCCGCGTGGGGCGCTACAATGAGCAGTTCTTC
TRBV7-2	-	-	TRBJ2-1	CASTNRGAAEQFF	TGTGCCAGCACCAACCGCGGGGCGGCTGAGCAGTTCTTC
TRBV4-3	-	-	TRBJ2-1	CASSQVAIGPQEQFF	TGCGCCAGCAGCCAAGTAGCGATCGGACCCCAAGAGCAGTTCTTC
TRBV2	TRBD1	few	TRBJ2-2	CASRGQGSATGELFF	TGTGCCAGCAGGGGACAGGGGTCGGCCACCGGGGAGCTGTTTTTT
TRBV5-1	-	-	TRBJ2-1	CASSTDGGSYNEQFF	TGCGCCAGCAGCACCGACGGGGGCTCCTACAATGAGCAGTTCTTC
TRBV19	TRBD1	-	TRBJ2-1	CASRGQGRVHEQFF	TGTGCCAGCCGGGGACAGGGAAGGGTCCATGAGCAGTTCTTC
TRBV19	-	-	TRBJ2-5	CASSEEAFMGAETQYF	TGTGCCAGTAGTGAGGAGGCATTCATGGGGGCAGAGACCCAGTACTTC
TRBV19	TRBD2	once	TRBJ2-7	CASRGLAGAAYEQYF	TGTGCCAGTCGTGGACTAGCGGGCGCAGCCTACGAGCAGTACTTC
TRBV6-5	TRBD1	-	TRBJ1-6	CASSLGQGSSSPLHF	TGTGCCAGCAGTCTAGGACAGGGTTCGTCTTCACCCCTCCACTTT